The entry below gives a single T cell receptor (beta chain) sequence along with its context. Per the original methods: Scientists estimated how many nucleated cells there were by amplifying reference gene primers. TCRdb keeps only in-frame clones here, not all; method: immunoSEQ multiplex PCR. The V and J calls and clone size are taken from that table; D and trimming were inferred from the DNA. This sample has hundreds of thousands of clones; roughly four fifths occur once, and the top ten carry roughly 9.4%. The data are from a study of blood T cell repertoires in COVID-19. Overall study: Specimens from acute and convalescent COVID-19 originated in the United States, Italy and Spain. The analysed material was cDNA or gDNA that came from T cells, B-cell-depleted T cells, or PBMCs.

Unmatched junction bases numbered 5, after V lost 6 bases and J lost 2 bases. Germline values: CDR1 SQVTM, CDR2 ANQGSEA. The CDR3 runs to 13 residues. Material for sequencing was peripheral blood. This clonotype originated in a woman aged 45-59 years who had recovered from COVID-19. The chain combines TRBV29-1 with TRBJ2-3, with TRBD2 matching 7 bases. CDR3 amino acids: CSVRLALTDTQYF. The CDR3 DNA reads TGCAGCGTCCGACTAGCCCTCACAGATACGCAGTATTTT.